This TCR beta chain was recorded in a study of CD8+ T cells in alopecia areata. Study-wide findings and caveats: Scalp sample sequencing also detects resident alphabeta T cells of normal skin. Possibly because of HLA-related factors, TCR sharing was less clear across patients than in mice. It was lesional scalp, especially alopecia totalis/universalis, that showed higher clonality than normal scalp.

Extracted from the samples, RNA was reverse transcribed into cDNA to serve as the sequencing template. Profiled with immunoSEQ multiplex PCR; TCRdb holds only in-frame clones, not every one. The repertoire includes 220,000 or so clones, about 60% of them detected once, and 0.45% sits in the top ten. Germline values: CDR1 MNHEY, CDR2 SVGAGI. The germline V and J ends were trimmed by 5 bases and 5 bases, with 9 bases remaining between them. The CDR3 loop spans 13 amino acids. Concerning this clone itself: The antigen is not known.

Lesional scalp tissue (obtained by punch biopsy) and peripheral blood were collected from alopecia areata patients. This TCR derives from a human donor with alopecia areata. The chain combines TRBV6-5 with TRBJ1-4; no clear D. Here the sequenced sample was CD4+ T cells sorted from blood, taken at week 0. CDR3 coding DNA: TGTGCCAGCAGTCCGAGACGGAATGAAAAACTGTTTTTT. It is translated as CASSPRRNEKLFF.